These 30 T cell receptor beta chains share one sample of origin, sequenced in a study of cytomegalovirus exposure and HLA in healthy donors. Primers for the PCR totalled 60 Vbeta and 13 Jbeta. Assay used: immunoSEQ multiplex PCR; TCRdb lists only in-frame clones, some missing. Of 150,000 to 200,000 clones listed, around four fifths are singletons. Sequences were obtained from PBMCs. Receptors originate from a female donor in good health and CMV-seronegative.

The chain uses TRBV4-3 and TRBJ2-5; perhaps TRBD2 as D (6 bases). TRBJ2-7 matches the DNA end more closely, so the J call is doubtful. CDR3 size: 17 residues. Germline V CDR1 and CDR2: LGHNA, YSLEER. The DNA for the CDR3 is TGCGCCAGCAGCCAAATTACTAAGGGACTGAGAACCTACGAGCAGTACTTC. Encoded protein: CASSQITKGLRTYEQYF.

This sequence joins TRBV7-2 and TRBJ2-7; no definite D call. Germline CDR1 and CDR2: SGHTA and FQGNSA. Trimming removed 5 bases from V and 2 bases from J, with 4 bases in between. This CDR3 spans 11 amino acids. CDR3 residues: CASSATYEQYF. The CDR3 DNA is TGTGCCAGCAGCGCTACCTACGAGCAGTACTTC.

V gene TRBV6-6 combines with J gene TRBJ1-5, with D hard to call. Germline V gives CDR1 MNHNY, CDR2 SVGAGI (reference sequence). The CDR3 contains 15 residues. With 7 bases removed from V and 0 bases from J, the gap between germline ends came to 13 bases. This chain's CDR3 is CASTTGWNSNQPQHF. The CDR3 DNA sequence: TGTGCCAGCACCACGGGATGGAATAGCAATCAGCCCCAGCATTTT.

The genes are TRBV5-3 and TRBJ2-7; unclear D gene. TRBV5-3 counts as an open reading frame of uncertain function. The CDR3 runs to 16 residues. V was pared by 5 bases and J by 5 bases, with 23 bases between. CDR3 residues: CARRRHRIVIKNEQYF. CDR3 coding DNA: TGTGCCAGAAGGAGGCATCGCATAGTAATAAAGAACGAGCAGTACTTC.

This clone has just one count. The chain couples TRBV5-1 to TRBJ2-7; maybe TRBD1 (5 bases). The ends were cut back, 3 bases at V and 6 bases at J, with 10 bases in the middle. From germline, CDR1 is SGHRS and CDR2 YFSETQ. This CDR3 has 12 amino acids. The CDR3 loop is CASSWQGSEQYF. CDR3 in DNA: TGCGCCAGCAGCTGGCAGGGTTCCGAGCAGTACTTC.

The CDR3 region is CASSLSPAQGYEQYF. The CDR3 region has the DNA TGTGCCAGCAGTTTAAGCCCCGCCCAGGGCTACGAGCAGTACTTC. This chain uses TRBV27 with TRBJ2-7; D may be TRBD1 (5 bases). CDR3 length: 15 amino acids. The germline V gene has CDR1 MNHEY and CDR2 SMNVEV (reference sequence). The ends were cut back, 2 bases at V and 3 bases at J, with 14 bases in the middle.

This chain connects TRBV5-5 to TRBJ1-4, with a weak D call TRBD1 (5 bases). V was pared by 2 bases and J by 3 bases, with 14 bases between. This CDR3 has 16 amino acids. In germline, CDR1 is SGHKS, CDR2 YYEKEE (reference sequence). Here the CDR3 DNA reads TGTGCCAGCAGCTTATTTACAGGAGTTGCTAATGAAAAACTGTTTTTT. This codes for CASSLFTGVANEKLFF.

The chain is built from TRBV5-4 and TRBJ2-7; TRBD1 is a possible D gene (6 bases). This CDR3 is built from 13 residues. Trimming shortened V by 3 bases and J by 5 bases, and 12 bases separated the two germline ends. Germline V gene sequence: CDR1 SGHNT, CDR2 YYREEE (reference sequence). CDR3 sequence (DNA): TGTGCCAGCAGCTACTACACAGGGAACGAGCAGTACTTC. Translated, it gives CASSYYTGNEQYF.

This clone was counted a few times. This chain links TRBV7-2 with TRBJ2-5; 14 nucleotides align to TRBD2. CDR1 is SGHTA and CDR2 is FQGNSA in the germline V gene. CDR3 length: 17 residues. V lost 0 bases and J lost 5; bases outside the gene matches: 5. CDR3 nucleotides: TGTGCCAGCAGCTTAGCCAGACTAGCGGGGGGGCGGGAGACCCAGTACTTC. Translation gives CASSLARLAGGRETQYF.

The chain links TRBV5-1 to TRBJ2-1; perhaps TRBD2 as D (6 bases). The CDR3 runs 14 residues. The V end lost 1 base, the J end lost 8 bases, and 13 bases lay between the germline ends. CDR1 is SGHRS, CDR2 YFSETQ, per germline. CDR3 coding DNA: TGCGCCAGCAGCTTGTCTACTAGCATTGATGAGCAGTTCTTC. Protein: CASSLSTSIDEQFF.

The V and J genes are TRBV27 and TRBJ1-1, with D perhaps TRBD1 (6 bases). The CDR3 is 13 amino acids. V was pared by 2 bases and J by 9 bases, with 13 bases between. The germline V gene has CDR1 MNHEY and CDR2 SMNVEV (reference sequence). The DNA for the CDR3 is TGTGCCAGCAGTTTAGCCATGGACAGACAAGCTTTCTTT. Protein: CASSLAMDRQAFF.

V is TRBV9 and J is TRBJ2-2, with D maybe TRBD2 (5 bases). The CDR3 length is 12 residues. Germline V gives CDR1 SGDLS, CDR2 YYNGEE. Deletions cut 7 bases from V and 4 bases from J, with 8 bases between. CDR3 sequence: CASERFTGELFF. CDR3 in DNA: TGTGCCAGCGAGCGGTTCACCGGGGAGCTGTTTTTT.

The rearrangement links TRBV5-1 to TRBJ2-2, with D perhaps matching TRBD2 (5 bases). Germline V gene data show CDR1 as SGHRS and CDR2 as YFSETQ. CDR3 size: 16 residues. V lost 4 bases and J 1 base, leaving 14 bases between the germline ends. CDR3 loop: CASSEGWPLNTGELFF. The CDR3 DNA reads as TGCGCCAGCAGCGAGGGCTGGCCCTTGAACACCGGGGAGCTGTTTTTT.

The chain carries TRBV5-1 and TRBJ1-2; TRBD1 matches at 7 bases. The CDR3 consists of 13 residues. Trimming at V came to 2 bases and at J to 6 bases, leaving 4 bases not matched to a gene. Per the germline V gene, CDR1 is SGHRS and CDR2 is YFSETQ. The CDR3 sequence is CASSLTQGDGYTF. The CDR3 coding sequence is TGCGCCAGCAGCTTAACTCAGGGGGATGGCTACACCTTC.

V is TRBV25-1 and J is TRBJ1-1, with a weak D call TRBD1 (6 bases). With 5 bases removed from V and 1 base from J, the gap between germline ends came to 11 bases. Germline loops: CDR1 MGHDK, CDR2 SYGVNS. CDR3 length: 14 amino acids. The CDR3 DNA follows: TGTGCCAGCAGTCAAACGGGACAGAACACTGAAGCTTTCTTT. Its protein product is CASSQTGQNTEAFF.

There are a few counts of this clone. The J gene is TRBJ1-2, the V gene TRBV28; the D is unclear. Trimming cost V 4 bases and J 6 bases, with 12 bases left between them. This CDR3 comprises 13 residues. CDR1 MDHEN and CDR2 SYDVKM come from the germline V gene. CDR3 in amino acids: CASSSTFPDGYTF. CDR3 in DNA: TGTGCCAGCAGTTCGACATTTCCGGATGGCTACACCTTC.

The chain recombines TRBV25-1 with TRBJ2-7; TRBD1 agrees at 7 bases. The trim removed 4 bases at V and 7 bases at J, leaving 13 bases unmatched. The CDR3 extends over 15 amino acids. Germline V gene data show CDR1 as MGHDK and CDR2 as SYGVNS. In DNA, the CDR3 is TGTGCCAGCAGTGCAAGCGACAGGGTCTCATTAGAGCAGTACTTC. Its translation is CASSASDRVSLEQYF.

This clone has more than one count but fewer than ten. This chain uses TRBV6-5 with TRBJ2-5, with D possibly being TRBD1 (6 bases). The germline gives CDR1 MNHEY, CDR2 SVGAGI. V was pared by 6 bases and J by 5 bases, with 13 bases between. This CDR3 comprises 13 residues. Written as DNA, the CDR3 is TGTGCCAGCAGGGGTACAGGGACGGAGACCCAGTACTTC. This translates into CASRGTGTETQYF.

V usage is TRBV5-1 and J usage is TRBJ1-1, with 7 bases matching TRBD1. The junction had 6 bases not matched to a gene; V was cut back by 2 bases and J by 5 bases. CDR3 size: 14 residues. CDR1 and CDR2 (germline): SGHRS, YFSETQ. The CDR3 reads CASSLSNRGTEAFF. In nucleotides, the CDR3 is TGCGCCAGCAGCTTAAGTAACAGGGGTACTGAAGCTTTCTTT.

CDR3 region: CASSLMTSLQETQYF. The CDR3 DNA sequence: TGTGCCAGCAGCTTAATGACTAGCCTCCAAGAGACCCAGTACTTC. J is TRBJ2-5 and V is TRBV7-3; 7 nucleotides line up with TRBD2. Trimming at V came to 1 base and at J to 1 base, leaving 3 bases not matched to a gene. There are 15 residues in the CDR3. Germline CDR1 reads SGHTA; CDR2 reads FQGTGA. The entire variable domain, with the rest obtained from reference TRBV7-3 and TRBJ2-5, is as follows: GAGVSQTPSNKVTEKGKYVELRCDPISGHTALYWYRQSLGQGPEFLIYFQGTGAADDSGLPNDRFFAVRPEGSVSTLKIQRTERGDSAVYLCASSLMTSLQETQYFGPGTRLLVL.

J is TRBJ2-5 and V is TRBV28; the D is unclear. Near its end, the DNA agrees better with TRBJ2-7, so the J call may be wrong. The V gene's germline CDR1 is MDHEN and CDR2 SYDVKM. The CDR3 runs to 12 residues. CDR3 bases: TGTGCCAGCAGTTCCGACTTGTACGAGCAGTACTTC. This encodes CASSSDLYEQYF.

This chain joins TRBV20-1 and TRBJ1-1; unclear D gene. V was clipped by 4 bases and J by 9 bases, with 12 bases between them. Germline V gives CDR1 DFQATT, CDR2 SNEGSKA (reference sequence). The CDR3 runs to 11 residues. This chain's CDR3 is CSATPSQKAFF. In nucleotides, the CDR3 is TGCAGTGCTACGCCGAGTCAAAAAGCTTTCTTT.

The V call is TRBV18, the J call TRBJ2-7, with TRBD2 as a possible D gene (6 bases). V was pared by 6 bases and J by 6 bases, with 15 bases between. Germline CDR1 and CDR2: KGHSH and LQKENI. The CDR3 runs 13 residues. The CDR3 DNA follows: TGTGCCAGCTCCCCCATGGGGGGTCGCGAGCAGTACTTC. Amino acid sequence: CASSPMGGREQYF.

The chain is built from TRBV23-1 and TRBJ2-1, with TRBD1 matching over 12 bases. TRBV23-1 is noted as an ORF with a role that remains uncertain. V shed 3 bases and J 7 bases; nucleotides not matched to a gene: 10. The CDR3 consists of 17 residues. CDR3 DNA sequence: TGCGCCAGCAGTCATACTGGGACAGGGGGCCGGTGGAATGAGCAGTTCTTC. Translated, it gives CASSHTGTGGRWNEQFF.

A single count supports this clone. The chain is built from TRBV7-8 and TRBJ2-3; 13 bases fit TRBD2. The trim removed 7 bases at V and 8 bases at J, leaving 9 bases unmatched. The CDR3 runs to 15 residues. CDR1 is SGHVS and CDR2 is FQNEAQ in the germline V gene. The CDR3 coding sequence is TGTGCCAGCACCCCTACTAGCGGGGGGGCCGGTACGCAGTATTTT. Translated: CASTPTSGGAGTQYF.

The rearrangement links TRBV5-1 to TRBJ2-7; TRBD1 matches 8 bases. The CDR3 length is 15 residues. Germline V gene sequence: CDR1 SGHRS, CDR2 YFSETQ. After removal of 4 bases from V and 2 bases from J, the junction contained 8 bases not matched to a gene. CDR3 protein: CASSPTGAGAYEQYF. The CDR3 DNA is TGCGCCAGCAGCCCGACAGGGGCTGGGGCCTACGAGCAGTACTTC. Full variable domain (outside the CDR3, taken from reference TRBV5-1 and TRBJ2-7): KAGVTQTPRYLIKTRGQQVTLSCSPISGHRSVSWYQQTPGQGLQFLFEYFSETQRNKGNFPGRFSGRQFSNSRSEMNVSTLELGDSALYLCASSPTGAGAYEQYFGPGTRLTVT.

This clone was seen just once. The rearrangement joins TRBV27 to TRBJ2-1; 11 bases fit TRBD2. In germline, CDR1 is MNHEY, CDR2 SMNVEV (reference sequence). The CDR3 runs to 15 residues. The junction had 0 bases not matched to a gene; V was cut back by 3 bases and J by 2 bases. The CDR3 reads CASSFSGGAYNEQFF. The CDR3, as DNA: TGTGCCAGCAGTTTTAGCGGGGGGGCCTACAATGAGCAGTTCTTC.

In its sample, this clone was seen a few times. The chain has TRBV4-1 and TRBJ2-5; 8 positions agree with TRBD2. The J segment lost 7 bases and the V segment lost 0 bases, leaving 10 bases of the junction unmatched. Looked up from germline, CDR1 is MGHRA and CDR2 is YSYEKL. The CDR3 runs to 16 residues. The CDR3 DNA follows: TGCGCCAGCAGCCAAGATACGGCGGGGGGTATGGGGACCCAGTACTTC. It codes for CASSQDTAGGMGTQYF.

This chain joins TRBV6-5 and TRBJ2-1; 7 bases are shared with TRBD2. The V segment lost 7 bases and the J segment 4 bases; nucleotides outside the gene matches: 10. In germline, CDR1 is MNHEY, CDR2 SVGAGI. The CDR3 totals 15 residues. The CDR3 region has the DNA TGTGCCAGCACCCGAGGGCTAGCGGTTTACAATGAGCAGTTCTTC. This translates into CASTRGLAVYNEQFF.

The CDR3 sequence is CASSPQGSYNSPLHF. CDR3 in DNA: TGTGCCAGCAGCCCCCAGGGCTCCTATAATTCACCCCTCCACTTT. This rearrangement joins TRBV7-3 to TRBJ1-6, with D perhaps matching TRBD1 (5 bases). The germline V gene encodes CDR1 SGHTA and CDR2 FQGTGA. With 5 bases removed from V and 0 bases from J, the gap between germline ends came to 8 bases. The CDR3 sequence is 15 residues long.